This T cell receptor (beta chain) emerged from a study of beta chain features in type 1 diabetes. Overall study context: Patients were similar to healthy donors in age and gender (as well as in cell yields). Study findings and constraints: At VDJ recombination sites, type 1 diabetes patients had fewer insertions and more deleted nucleotides.

Of note for this clone: What it recognizes is unknown. Additional DNA sequences in this sample encode the identical CDR3.

V was cut by 1 base and J by 3 bases, with 5 bases left in between. CDR1 and CDR2 from the germline V gene are SGHDN and FVKESK. This CDR3 region has 13 residues. TCRB transcripts that were expressed got sequenced, as all of the isolated RNA had been reverse transcribed. TCRdb's table, derived via immunoSEQ multiplex PCR, lists solely in-frame clones and lacks some. Here the sample spans about 290,000 clones, roughly 8% being singletons. The sequenced sample was central memory CD4+ T cells from blood. The origin of this receptor is a woman under 30 in good health. This rearrangement joins TRBV14 to TRBJ2-3, with D perhaps matching TRBD2 (5 bases). The CDR3 here is CASSQGGTDTQYF. The CDR3 region has the DNA TGTGCCAGCAGCCAAGGAGGGACAGATACGCAGTATTTT. Combining the CDR3 with reference TRBV14 and TRBJ2-3 gives the whole variable domain EAGVTQFPSHSVIEKGQTVTLRCDPISGHDNLYWYRRVMGKEIKFLLHFVKESKQDESGMPNNRFLAERTGGTYSTLKVQPAELEDSGVYFCASSQGGTDTQYFGPGTRLTVL.